Presented here are 17 T cell receptor beta chains from one specimen sequenced in a study of T cells generated in artificial thymic organoids. TCRalpha and TCRbeta libraries were amplified separately by semi-nested PCR with TRAC or TRBC reverse primers. In TCRdb, the 5' RACE reads were re-called with MiXCR into one record per CDR3 protein. The table includes more than 3,000 distinct CDR3 sequences, roughly 34% detected once. The sequencing input was naive CD8+ T cells from blood. The sample's subset: CD3+TCRalphabeta+CD8SP T cells; for blood, CD45RO-CCR7+ naive CD8+ T cells. These receptors were collected from a human donor who gave cord blood stem cells for thymic organoid culture, a cardiac surgery patient who gave postnatal thymus, or a blood donor (not recorded which).

The rearrangement joins TRBV5-6 to TRBJ2-7; no firm D call. V gave up 2 bases and J gave up 5 bases, with 14 bases separating them. This CDR3 contains 14 residues. CDR1 and CDR2 from the germline V gene are SGHDT and YYEEEE. The CDR3 DNA reads as TGTGCCAGCAGCTTTCGAACGGGTCGAGACGAGCAGTACTTC. Its translation is CASSFRTGRDEQYF.

In this sample, this clonotype turned up once. A much larger clone is a single base away; this may be a read error. The V gene is TRBV4-1, the J gene TRBJ2-2; possible D gene TRBD1, 6 bases. From germline, CDR1 is MGHRA and CDR2 YSYEKL. This CDR3 has 15 residues. Trimming left V 8 bases short and J 3 bases short, with 16 bases between. CDR3 region: CASGPPEGDTGELFF. The CDR3 DNA sequence: TGCGCCAGCGGCCCCCCCGAGGGGGACACCGGGGAGCTGTTTTTT.

This clonotype came up a few times. The rearrangement joins TRBV5-6 to TRBJ2-7; 10 bases line up with TRBD1. This CDR3 is 15 amino acids long. From germline, CDR1 is SGHDT and CDR2 YYEEEE. With 6 bases clipped from V and 0 bases from J, the junction kept 6 bases outside the gene matches. This CDR3 is CASNQGTGVSYEQYF. The CDR3 DNA sequence: TGTGCCAGCAACCAGGGGACAGGGGTCTCCTACGAGCAGTACTTC. The entire variable domain, with the rest obtained from reference TRBV5-6 and TRBJ2-7, is as follows: DAGVTQSPTHLIKTRGQQVTLRCSPKSGHDTVSWYQQALGQGPQFIFQYYEEEERQRGNFPDRFSGHQFPNYSSELNVNALLLGDSALYLCASNQGTGVSYEQYFGPGTRLTVT.

This chain links TRBV12-3 or TRBV12-4 with TRBJ2-5; D unclear. The CDR3 has 12 residues. The V and J ends lost 0 bases and 5 bases respectively, with 4 bases between them. CDR3 nucleotide sequence: TGTGCCAGCAGTTTAGCCTCGGAGACCCAGTACTTC. The encoded protein is CASSLASETQYF.

The chain couples TRBV20-1 to TRBJ2-3; D is unresolved. Germline V gene lookup returns CDR1 DFQATT and CDR2 SNEGSKA (reference sequence). CDR3 size: 9 residues. The CDR3 protein is CTPTQTQYF. CDR3 bases: TGCACCCCGACTCAAACGCAGTATTTT.

Points on this clonotype: This may arise from a read error, as a much more abundant clone is one base away. The V call is TRBV3-1, the J call TRBJ2-7; 10 nucleotides agree with TRBD1. This CDR3 region has 14 residues. J lost 5 bases, V lost 4 bases, and 5 bases had no gene match. Germline V gene lookup returns CDR1 LGHDT and CDR2 YNNKEL (reference sequence). DNA of the CDR3: TGTGCCAGCAGCCGGGACAGGGGTTGCGACGAGCAGTACTTC. Amino acids: CASSRDRGCDEQYF.

The table lists this clonotype with a few counts. The chain combines TRBV4-3 with TRBJ2-1; D gene uncertain. The ends were cut back, 0 bases at V and 3 bases at J, with 12 bases in the middle. The V gene's germline CDR1 is LGHNA and CDR2 YSLEER. The CDR3 is 16 amino acids. CDR3 region: CASSQDSDPNYNEQFF. CDR3 nucleotide sequence: TGCGCCAGCAGCCAAGATAGTGACCCTAACTACAATGAGCAGTTCTTC.

Details on this clonotype: One end of the junction varies from germline; a read error may be responsible. The rearrangement links TRBV9 to TRBJ2-2; D might be TRBD2 (6 bases). Germline CDR1 SGDLS, CDR2 YYNGEE. There are 17 residues in the CDR3. CDR3 residues: CASSVGVQELNTGGLFF. CDR3 DNA: TGTGCCAGCAGCGTAGGAGTACAGGAGCTGAACACCGGGGGGCTGTTTTTT. Complete variable domain (other parts from reference TRBV9 and TRBJ2-2): DSGVTQTPKHLITATGQRVTLRCSPRSGDLSVYWYQQSLDQGLQFLIQYYNGEERAKGNILERFSAQQFPDLHSELNLSSLELGDSALYFCASSVGVQELNTGGLFFGEGSRLTVL.

The rearrangement links TRBV5-1 to TRBJ2-1; TRBD2 matches at 8 bases. This CDR3 has 17 residues. V gave up 5 bases and J gave up 3 bases; unmatched junction bases: 13. Per germline, CDR1 SGHRS and CDR2 YFSETQ. CDR3 nucleotides: TGCGCCAGCAGTTTTTGGGTCTCCGGGGGGGTCTACAATGAGCAGTTCTTC. Residues: CASSFWVSGGVYNEQFF.

The rearrangement joins TRBV6-1 to TRBJ1-2; a weak D match, TRBD1 (6 bases). The germline V and J ends were trimmed by 5 bases and 0 bases, with 16 bases remaining between them. Germline lookup yields CDR1 MNHNS and CDR2 SASEGT. This CDR3 spans 16 amino acids. CDR3 nucleotide sequence: TGTGCCAGCAGTAAATCCGACACAGGGCCTAACTATGGCTACACCTTC. Translated, it gives CASSKSDTGPNYGYTF.

This clonotype is termed medium-sized. The rearrangement links TRBV7-2 to TRBJ2-1; possible D gene TRBD2, 6 bases. Between the trimmed V and J ends, which lost 7 bases and 0 bases, there was a span of 13 bases. The CDR3 runs to 15 residues. Germline values: CDR1 SGHTA, CDR2 FQGNSA. The CDR3 here is CASNGGVSSYNEQFF. The CDR3 DNA follows: TGTGCCAGCAACGGAGGGGTTAGCTCCTACAATGAGCAGTTCTTC.

This clonotype was counted only a few times. This sequence joins TRBV29-1 and TRBJ2-2; a weak D match, TRBD2 (6 bases). This CDR3 is built from 13 residues. Trimming left V 4 bases short and J 4 bases short, with 10 bases between. Germline loops: CDR1 SQVTM, CDR2 ANQGSEA. The CDR3 coding sequence is TGCAGCGTTGTTTGGGGACTCACCGGGGAGCTGTTTTTT. The encoded protein is CSVVWGLTGELFF.

By share, this clonotype ranks as medium-sized. This chain connects TRBV27 to TRBJ2-1; 15 nucleotides align to TRBD2. V dropped 5 bases and J dropped 7; count of bases not matched to a gene: 3. This CDR3 is built from 15 residues. CDR1 is MNHEY, CDR2 SMNVEV, per germline (reference sequence). The CDR3 region has the DNA TGTGCCAGCAGTGGAGGACTAGCGGGGGGGAATGAGCAGTTCTTC. This translates into CASSGGLAGGNEQFF.

For this clonotype: A much more abundant neighbour one base away suggests this may be a read error. This sequence joins TRBV28 and TRBJ2-3; 11 bases align to TRBD2. Germline lookup yields CDR1 MDHEN and CDR2 SYDVKM. This CDR3 has 19 amino acids. The CDR3 region has the DNA TGTACCAGCAGTTTTTCCCCCCTGACTAGCGGGGTGTTGGCAGATACGCAGTATTTT. It codes for CTSSFSPLTSGVLADTQYF.

This clonotype is a singleton in its sample. V is TRBV5-5 and J is TRBJ1-6; D unresolved. CDR3 length: 16 residues. The ends were cut back, 2 bases at V and 9 bases at J, with 18 bases in the middle. Germline lookup yields CDR1 SGHKS and CDR2 YYEKEE (reference sequence). The CDR3 loop reads CASSFYPDPEISPLHF. The CDR3, as DNA: TGTGCCAGCAGCTTTTACCCGGACCCAGAAATTTCACCCCTCCACTTT.

The chain combines TRBV7-8 with TRBJ2-1, with 10 bases matching TRBD2. Germline CDR1 reads SGHVS; CDR2 reads FQNEAQ. The junction had 4 bases not matched to a gene; V was cut back by 1 base and J by 4 bases. This CDR3 is built from 16 residues. For the CDR3, the DNA is TGTGCCAGCAGCTTAGGGACTAGCGGAACATACAATGAGCAGTTCTTC. Translated: CASSLGTSGTYNEQFF.

In DNA, the CDR3 is TGTGCCAGCAGCTTGGACGGGACGGGCCCTCATTCACCCCTCCACTTT. As protein: CASSLDGTGPHSPLHF. V is TRBV5-6 and J is TRBJ1-6; tentative D call: TRBD1 (5 bases). This CDR3 region has 16 residues. Trimming stripped 0 bases from V and 8 bases from J, with 15 bases between. Germline V gene lookup returns CDR1 SGHDT and CDR2 YYEEEE.